This T cell receptor beta chain came from a study of blood T cell repertoires in COVID-19. In the study overall: Nucleic acid was either cDNA or gDNA, and it came from T cells, B-cell-depleted T cells, or PBMCs.

V lost 4 bases and J lost 1, with 14 bases in between. The CDR3 covers 15 residues. Germline values: CDR1 MNHEY, CDR2 SMNVEV (reference sequence). This clone occurred once. Sequencing used immunoSEQ multiplex PCR; TCRdb keeps in-frame clones, though not all of them. The sample includes 80,000 to 100,000 clones, 86% of them seen just once. Sequenced material: peripheral blood. The sequence was collected from a woman aged 60-75 years in a cohort sampled during active or convalescent COVID-19. The chain has TRBV27 and TRBJ2-7; D is possibly TRBD2 (7 bases). CDR3 protein: CASSSRGRGSYEQYF. The CDR3 DNA reads TGTGCCAGCAGTTCGCGGGGGCGAGGGTCCTACGAGCAGTACTTC.